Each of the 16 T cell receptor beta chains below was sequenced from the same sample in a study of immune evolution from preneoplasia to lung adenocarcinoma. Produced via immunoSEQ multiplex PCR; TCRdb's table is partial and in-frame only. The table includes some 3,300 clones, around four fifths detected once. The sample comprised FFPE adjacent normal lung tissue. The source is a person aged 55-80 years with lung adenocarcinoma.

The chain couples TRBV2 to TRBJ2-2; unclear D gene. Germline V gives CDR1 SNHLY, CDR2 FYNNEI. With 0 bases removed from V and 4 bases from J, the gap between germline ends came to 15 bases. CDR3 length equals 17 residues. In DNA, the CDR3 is TGTGCCAGCAGTGAAGCGCCCTCCGAAAGACGCACCGGGGAGCTGTTTTTT. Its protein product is CASSEAPSERRTGELFF.

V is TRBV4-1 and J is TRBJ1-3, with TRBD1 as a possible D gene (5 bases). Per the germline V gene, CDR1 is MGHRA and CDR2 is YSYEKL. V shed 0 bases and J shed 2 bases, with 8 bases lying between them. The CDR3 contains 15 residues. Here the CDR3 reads CASSQDQGPGNTIYF. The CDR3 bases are TGCGCCAGCAGCCAAGATCAGGGCCCTGGAAACACCATATATTTT.

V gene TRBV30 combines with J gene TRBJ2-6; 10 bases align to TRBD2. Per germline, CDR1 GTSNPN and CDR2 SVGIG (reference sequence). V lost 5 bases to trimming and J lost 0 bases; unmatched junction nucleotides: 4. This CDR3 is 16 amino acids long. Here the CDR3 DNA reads TGTGCCTGGGATATAGCGGGAGGCTCTGGGGCCAACGTCCTGACTTTC. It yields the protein CAWDIAGGSGANVLTF.

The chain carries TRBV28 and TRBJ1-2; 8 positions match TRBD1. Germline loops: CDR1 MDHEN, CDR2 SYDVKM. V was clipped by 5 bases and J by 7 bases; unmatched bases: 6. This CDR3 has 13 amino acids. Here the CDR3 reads CASSPPDRVGYTF. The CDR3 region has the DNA TGTGCCAGCAGTCCCCCGGACAGGGTTGGCTACACCTTC.

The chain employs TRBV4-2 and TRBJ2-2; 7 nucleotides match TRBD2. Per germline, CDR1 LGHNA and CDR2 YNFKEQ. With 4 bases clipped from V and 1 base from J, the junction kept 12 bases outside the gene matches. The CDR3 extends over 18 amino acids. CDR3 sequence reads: CASSRGRAGALNTGELFF. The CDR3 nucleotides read TGTGCCAGCAGCCGGGGACGGGCGGGAGCCCTGAACACCGGGGAGCTGTTTTTT.

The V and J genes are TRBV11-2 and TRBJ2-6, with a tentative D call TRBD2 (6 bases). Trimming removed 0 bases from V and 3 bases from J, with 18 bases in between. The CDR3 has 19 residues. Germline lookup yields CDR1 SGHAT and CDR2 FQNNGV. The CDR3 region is CASSLDQGLGGRGANVLTF. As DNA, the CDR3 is TGTGCCAGCAGCTTAGATCAGGGCTTGGGGGGACGTGGGGCCAACGTCCTGACTTTC.

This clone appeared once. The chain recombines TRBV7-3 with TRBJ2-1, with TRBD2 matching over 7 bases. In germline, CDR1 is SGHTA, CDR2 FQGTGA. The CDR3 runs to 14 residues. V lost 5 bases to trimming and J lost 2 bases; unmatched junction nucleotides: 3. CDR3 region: CASSPGLAYNEQFF. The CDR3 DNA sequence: TGTGCCAGCAGCCCTGGACTAGCCTACAATGAGCAGTTCTTC.

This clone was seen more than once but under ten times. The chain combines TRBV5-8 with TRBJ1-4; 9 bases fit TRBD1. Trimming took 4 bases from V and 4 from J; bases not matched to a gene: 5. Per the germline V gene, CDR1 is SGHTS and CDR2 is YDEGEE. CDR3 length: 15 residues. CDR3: CASSQGQGINEKLFF. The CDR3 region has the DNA TGTGCCAGCAGCCAGGGACAGGGCATTAATGAAAAACTGTTTTTT.

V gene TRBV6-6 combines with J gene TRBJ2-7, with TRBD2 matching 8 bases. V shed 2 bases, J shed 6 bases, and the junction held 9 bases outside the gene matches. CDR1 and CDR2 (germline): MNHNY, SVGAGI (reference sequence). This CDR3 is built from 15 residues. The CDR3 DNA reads TGTGCCAGCAGTTACACAGCGGGAGACGAAGGCGAGCAGTACTTC. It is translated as CASSYTAGDEGEQYF.

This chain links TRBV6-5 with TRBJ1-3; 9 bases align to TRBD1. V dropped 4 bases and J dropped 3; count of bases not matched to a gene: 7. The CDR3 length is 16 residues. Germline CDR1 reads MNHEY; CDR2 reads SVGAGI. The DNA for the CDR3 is TGTGCCAGCAGTTCGGGACAGGGCTTTTATGGAAACACCATATATTTT. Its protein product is CASSSGQGFYGNTIYF.

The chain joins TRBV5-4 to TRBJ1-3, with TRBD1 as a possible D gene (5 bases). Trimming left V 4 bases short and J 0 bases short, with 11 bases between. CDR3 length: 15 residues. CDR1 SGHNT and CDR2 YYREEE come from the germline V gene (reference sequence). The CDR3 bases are TGTGCCAGCAGCCGGGACTCTAGCTCTGGAAACACCATATATTTT. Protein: CASSRDSSSGNTIYF.

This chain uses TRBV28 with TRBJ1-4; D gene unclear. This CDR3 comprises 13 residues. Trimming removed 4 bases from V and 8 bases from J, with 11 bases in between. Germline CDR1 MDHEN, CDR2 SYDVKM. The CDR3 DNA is TGTGCCAGCAGTTCCCGAAATGGGGAAAAACTGTTTTTT. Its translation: CASSSRNGEKLFF.

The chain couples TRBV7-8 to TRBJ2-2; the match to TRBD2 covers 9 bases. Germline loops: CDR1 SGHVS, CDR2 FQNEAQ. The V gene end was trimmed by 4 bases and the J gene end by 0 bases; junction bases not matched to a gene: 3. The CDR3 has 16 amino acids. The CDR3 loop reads CASSSRLAANTGELFF. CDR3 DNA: TGTGCCAGCAGCTCCCGACTAGCGGCGAACACCGGGGAGCTGTTTTTT.

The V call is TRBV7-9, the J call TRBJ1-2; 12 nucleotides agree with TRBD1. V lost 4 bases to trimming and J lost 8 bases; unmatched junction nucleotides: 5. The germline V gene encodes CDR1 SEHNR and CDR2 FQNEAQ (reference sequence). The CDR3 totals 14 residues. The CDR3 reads CASSYGTGGSGYTF. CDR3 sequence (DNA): TGTGCCAGCAGCTACGGGACAGGGGGCAGCGGCTACACCTTC.

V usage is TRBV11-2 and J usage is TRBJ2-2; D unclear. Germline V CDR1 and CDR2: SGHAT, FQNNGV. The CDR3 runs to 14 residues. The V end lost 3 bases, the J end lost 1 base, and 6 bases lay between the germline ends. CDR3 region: CASSFGRNTGELFF. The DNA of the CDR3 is TGTGCCAGCAGCTTCGGACGGAACACCGGGGAGCTGTTTTTT.

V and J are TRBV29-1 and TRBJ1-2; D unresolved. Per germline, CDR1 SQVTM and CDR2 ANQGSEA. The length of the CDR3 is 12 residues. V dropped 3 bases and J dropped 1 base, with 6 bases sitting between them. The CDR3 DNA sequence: TGCAGCGTTGAGCGGCATAACTATGGCTACACCTTC. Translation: CSVERHNYGYTF. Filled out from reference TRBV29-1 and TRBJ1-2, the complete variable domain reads SAVISQKPSRDICQRGTSLTIQCQVDSQVTMMFWYRQQPGQSLTLIATANQGSEATYESGFVIDKFPISRPNLTFSTLTVSNMSPEDSSIYLCSVERHNYGYTFGSGTRLTVV.